A selection of T cell receptor beta chains follows, all from one sample in a study of STAT3 mutations in large granular lymphocyte leukemia. Using immunoSEQ multiplex PCR, the repertoire was profiled, and TCRdb retains in-frame clones only, with some absent. The sample shows around 39,000 clones, more than 70% of them seen only once. Sequenced material: PBMCs. Source of these receptors: a human donor with T large granular lymphocyte leukemia. Some clones in this sample may be carry-over from other donors' samples. Each CDR3 is given with its conserved first and last residue. D genes are given only for firm matches. A clone size is listed for some rows: how often the clone was seen (once, few, many), or a class if it is expanded.

V gene	D gene	clone size	J gene	CDR3 protein	CDR3 DNA
TRBV6-5	-	once	TRBJ1-2	CATSGGGENYGYTF	TGTGCCACCTCCGGGGGTGGGGAAAACTATGGCTACACCTTC
TRBV9	-	-	TRBJ1-4	CASSVDGKVEKLFF	TGTGCCAGCAGCGTAGACGGGAAAGTGGAAAAACTGTTTTTT
TRBV9	-	-	TRBJ1-1	CASSVGLMNTEAFF	TGTGCCAGCAGCGTAGGACTAATGAACACTGAAGCTTTCTTT
TRBV4-2	-	-	TRBJ1-5	CASSQEPGGPQHF	TGTGCCAGCAGCCAAGAGCCGGGGGGGCCCCAGCATTTT
TRBV27	-	-	TRBJ1-1	CASSPGGTEAFF	TGTGCCAGCAGCCCGGGTGGTACTGAAGCTTTCTTT
TRBV30	-	-	TRBJ1-1	CAWSLTINTEAFF	TGTGCCTGGAGTCTGACGATAAACACTGAAGCTTTCTTT
TRBV29-1	-	-	TRBJ1-5	CSVGGLRGEAQHF	TGCAGCGTTGGGGGCCTCCGAGGCGAAGCCCAGCATTTT
TRBV4-2	TRBD1	-	TRBJ2-1	CASSQFPGQGSYNEQFF	TGTGCCAGCAGCCAATTTCCGGGACAGGGATCCTACAATGAGCAGTTCTTC
TRBV7-9	-	-	TRBJ1-1	CASRVSLSGLGEAFF	TGTGCCAGCCGCGTCTCGCTCTCTGGGTTGGGAGAAGCTTTCTTT
TRBV7-9	TRBD1	-	TRBJ2-1	CASSHYRGPYNEQFF	TGTGCCAGCAGCCACTACAGGGGCCCCTACAATGAGCAGTTCTTC
TRBV20-1	-	-	TRBJ1-4	CSARAGWTDLF	TGCAGTGCTAGAGCGGGATGGACTGATTTATTT
TRBV5-1	-	-	TRBJ2-4	CASSLGGGGLNIQYF	TGCGCCAGCAGCTTGGGGGGGGGCGGACTAAACATTCAGTACTTC
TRBV2	TRBD1	-	TRBJ1-2	CASSGDRDGYTF	TGTGCCAGCAGCGGCGACAGGGATGGCTACACCTTC
TRBV30	-	-	TRBJ1-5	CAWSVRGSNQPQHF	TGTGCCTGGAGTGTACGGGGGTCTAATCAGCCCCAGCATTTT
TRBV5-8	-	-	TRBJ1-5	CASSGRLNQPQHF	TGTGCCAGCAGCGGACGTCTGAATCAGCCCCAGCATTTT
TRBV11-2	TRBD1	once	TRBJ2-7	CASSARDRKVYEQYF	TGTGCCAGCAGCGCCCGGGACAGGAAGGTCTACGAGCAGTACTTC
TRBV20-1	-	-	TRBJ2-5	CSALRGQTQYF	TGCAGTGCCCTTCGAGGGCAGACCCAGTACTTC
TRBV4-2	-	few	TRBJ2-7	CASSPDYRPYEQYF	TGTGCCAGCAGCCCGGACTACCGACCCTACGAGCAGTACTTC
TRBV7-8	-	-	TRBJ2-1	CASSSRVKGPSSYNEQFF	TGTGCCAGCAGCTCTCGTGTCAAGGGGCCGAGCTCCTACAATGAGCAGTTCTTC
TRBV7-9	TRBD1	-	TRBJ2-1	CASSPWTGGRNEQFF	TGTGCCAGCAGCCCGTGGACAGGGGGAAGGAATGAGCAGTTCTTC
TRBV6-6	-	-	TRBJ2-7	CASRGTDLYEQYF	TGTGCCAGCAGAGGGACGGACCTCTACGAGCAGTACTTC
TRBV5-4	-	-	TRBJ1-2	CASSLVGNYGYTF	TGTGCCAGCAGCTTGGTCGGGAACTATGGCTACACCTTC
TRBV7-9	-	-	TRBJ1-3	CASSVPGGTIYF	TGTGCCAGCAGCGTCCCCGGTGGCACCATATATTTT
TRBV18	-	-	TRBJ1-5	CASSPVGTSNQPQHF	TGTGCCAGCTCACCAGTAGGGACATCCAATCAGCCCCAGCATTTT
TRBV5-1	-	-	TRBJ1-1	CASTQGWDTALPEAFF	TGCGCCAGCACTCAGGGTTGGGACACCGCCTTGCCTGAAGCTTTCTTT
TRBV29-1	TRBD1	once	TRBJ2-5	CSGDWTGDGTQYF	TGCAGCGGGGACTGGACAGGGGATGGGACCCAGTACTTC
TRBV10-1	-	-	TRBJ2-3	CASSESGPYTDTQYF	TGCGCCAGCAGTGAGTCGGGGCCGTACACAGATACGCAGTATTTT
TRBV4-1	-	-	TRBJ2-3	CASSQEGGPAQYF	TGCGCCAGCAGCCAAGAAGGCGGCCCGGCACAGTATTTT
TRBV18	-	-	TRBJ1-2	CASSPRAGLYGYTF	TGTGCCAGCTCACCTCGCGCAGGTCTATATGGCTACACCTTC
TRBV30	-	once	TRBJ1-1	CAWSMGTEAFF	TGTGCCTGGAGTATGGGCACTGAAGCTTTCTTT
TRBV30	-	-	TRBJ2-7	CAWSAREGGRDPYEQYF	TGTGCCTGGAGTGCACGTGAGGGGGGCAGGGACCCCTACGAGCAGTACTTC
TRBV5-6	-	-	TRBJ2-1	CASSLRGASYNEQFF	TGTGCCAGCAGCTTGCGGGGGGCCTCCTACAATGAGCAGTTCTTC
TRBV5-1	-	-	TRBJ2-5	CASSLAGRGARQETQYF	TGCGCCAGCAGCTTGGCGGGTCGGGGGGCCCGACAAGAGACCCAGTACTTC
TRBV28	-	-	TRBJ1-2	CASSFGRSYGYTF	TGTGCCAGCAGTTTCGGACGATCCTATGGCTACACCTTC
TRBV9	-	-	TRBJ1-2	CASSVATRLPADGYTF	TGTGCCAGCAGCGTAGCTACAAGGTTGCCCGCAGATGGCTACACCTTC
TRBV7-9	-	-	TRBJ1-4	CASSFGEKLFF	TGTGCCAGCAGCTTCGGGGAAAAACTGTTTTTT
TRBV6-1	-	-	TRBJ2-1	CASTPEWANNEQFF	TGTGCCAGCACCCCCGAGTGGGCTAACAATGAGCAGTTCTTC
TRBV5-6	-	-	TRBJ2-7	CASRMTLASEQYF	TGTGCCAGCAGGATGACCCTAGCTTCCGAGCAGTACTTC
TRBV5-1	TRBD1	-	TRBJ2-7	CASSIRTGGDEQYF	TGCGCCAGCAGCATCCGGACAGGGGGAGACGAGCAGTACTTC
TRBV7-8	TRBD2	-	TRBJ2-1	CASSLLGGGAFHEQFF	TGTGCCAGCAGCTTATTGGGCGGGGGGGCCTTCCATGAGCAGTTCTTC
TRBV28	-	-	TRBJ1-5	CASSFTGTMRPQHF	TGTGCCAGCAGTTTTACAGGGACGATGCGTCCCCAGCATTTT
TRBV5-1	TRBD1	-	TRBJ2-2	CASISQPGQGNTGELFF	TGCGCCAGCATCTCTCAACCGGGACAGGGGAACACCGGGGAGCTGTTTTTT
TRBV29-1	-	-	TRBJ2-3	CNVDTQYF	TGCAATGTAGATACGCAGTATTTT
TRBV27	-	-	TRBJ1-3	CASVDGSGNTIYF	TGTGCCAGCGTGGACGGTTCTGGAAACACCATATATTTT
TRBV4-1	-	once	TRBJ1-1	CASSQEGQLEAFF	TGCGCCAGCAGCCAAGAAGGACAGCTTGAAGCTTTCTTT
TRBV29-1	-	-	TRBJ1-1	CSVVTDMNTEAFF	TGCAGCGTTGTGACAGACATGAACACTGAAGCTTTCTTT
TRBV6-1	TRBD1	-	TRBJ2-1	CASSVQGASYNEQFF	TGTGCCAGCAGTGTACAGGGGGCGTCCTACAATGAGCAGTTCTTC
TRBV5-6	-	-	TRBJ2-3	CASSRKGTGTDTQYF	TGTGCCAGCAGCAGGAAGGGGACTGGCACAGATACGCAGTATTTT
TRBV29-1	-	once	TRBJ1-1	CSVEPLLRNTEAFF	TGCAGCGTTGAGCCTCTGTTAAGGAACACTGAAGCTTTCTTT
TRBV5-4	TRBD2	-	TRBJ2-3	CASRRTGTSGADTQYF	TGTGCCAGCAGACGTACCGGGACTAGCGGCGCAGATACGCAGTATTTT
TRBV11-2	-	-	TRBJ2-1	CASSPLGKQGNEQFF	TGTGCCAGCAGCCCCCTTGGTAAACAAGGGAATGAGCAGTTCTTC
TRBV2	TRBD2	-	TRBJ2-5	CASSDPTSLRTQYF	TGTGCCAGCAGTGACCCGACTAGCCTACGTACCCAGTACTTC
TRBV18	-	-	TRBJ2-5	CASSPVTGLETQYF	TGTGCCAGCTCACCCGTCACAGGGTTAGAGACCCAGTACTTC